The rows below give T cell receptor beta chains drawn from one sample of a study of blood T cell repertoires in COVID-19. Clones were read by immunoSEQ multiplex PCR, and TCRdb kept only the in-frame ones, dropping some. The sample shows 250,000 to 350,000 clones, 90% of them seen only once. The sequenced sample consisted of peripheral blood. The receptors derive from a woman aged 45-65 years with COVID-19, enrolled during active disease. The CDR3 runs from the conserved cysteine through the conserved F or W. D genes are given only for firm matches. Clone size is shown for a subset of rows, as once, few, many or a class of expanded clone.

D gene: NA
V gene: TRBV6-6
clone size: NA
J gene: TRBJ1-3
CDR3 protein: CASSPVGSGNTIYF
CDR3 DNA: TGTGCCAGCAGCCCCGTCGGGTCTGGAAACACCATATATTTT

D gene: NA
V gene: TRBV29-1
clone size: NA
J gene: TRBJ1-1
CDR3 protein: CSVWVARGGTEAFF
CDR3 DNA: TGCAGCGTGTGGGTGGCACGGGGGGGCACTGAAGCTTTCTTT

D gene: NA
V gene: TRBV21-1
clone size: NA
J gene: TRBJ2-7
CDR3 protein: CASSEPGLAGTYEQYF
CDR3 DNA: TGTGCCAGCAGCGAACCGGGACTAGCGGGGACCTACGAGCAGTACTTC

D gene: NA
V gene: TRBV10-1
clone size: NA
J gene: TRBJ1-1
CDR3 protein: CASMGVDVIGVGTEAFF
CDR3 DNA: TGCGCCAGCATGGGCGTAGACGTTATAGGGGTCGGCACTGAAGCTTTCTTT

D gene: TRBD2
V gene: TRBV11-3
clone size: NA
J gene: TRBJ2-2
CDR3 protein: CASSLGGSGATGELFF
CDR3 DNA: TGTGCCAGCAGCTTAGGCGGTAGCGGGGCAACCGGGGAGCTGTTTTTT

D gene: NA
V gene: TRBV20-1
clone size: NA
J gene: TRBJ1-4
CDR3 protein: CSASRSGEEKLFF
CDR3 DNA: TGCAGTGCTAGTCGGTCCGGGGAAGAAAAACTGTTTTTT

D gene: NA
V gene: TRBV7-2
clone size: NA
J gene: TRBJ1-1
CDR3 protein: CASSSLAVMNTEAFF
CDR3 DNA: TGTGCCAGCAGCTCCCTGGCAGTGATGAACACTGAAGCTTTCTTT

D gene: NA
V gene: TRBV27
clone size: NA
J gene: TRBJ2-3
CDR3 protein: CASSLWYRGRVTDTQYF
CDR3 DNA: TGTGCCAGCAGTTTATGGTACAGGGGGAGGGTCACAGATACGCAGTATTTT

D gene: NA
V gene: TRBV19
clone size: once
J gene: TRBJ1-5
CDR3 protein: CASSPGGAGRSNQPQHF
CDR3 DNA: TGTGCCAGTTCCCCGGGGGGCGCGGGTAGGAGCAATCAGCCCCAGCATTTT

D gene: NA
V gene: TRBV10-1
clone size: NA
J gene: TRBJ1-6
CDR3 protein: CASGVRTVSYNSPLHF
CDR3 DNA: TGCGCCAGCGGGGTCCGGACAGTCTCCTATAATTCACCCCTCCACTTT

D gene: NA
V gene: TRBV3-1/TRBV3-2
clone size: NA
J gene: TRBJ2-3
CDR3 protein: CASSQDTGTSTDTQYF
CDR3 DNA: TGTGCCAGCAGCCAAGATACCGGGACTAGCACAGATACGCAGTATTTT

D gene: TRBD2
V gene: TRBV4-3
clone size: NA
J gene: TRBJ2-7
CDR3 protein: CASSQGLVYVYEQYF
CDR3 DNA: TGCGCCAGCAGCCAGGGACTAGTGTATGTCTACGAGCAGTACTTC

D gene: NA
V gene: TRBV19
clone size: NA
J gene: TRBJ2-7
CDR3 protein: CASSPGGTYEQYF
CDR3 DNA: TGTGCCAGTTCTCCTGGGGGCACCTACGAGCAGTACTTC

D gene: TRBD1
V gene: TRBV3-1/TRBV3-2
clone size: NA
J gene: TRBJ1-1
CDR3 protein: CASSLYRGENTEAFF
CDR3 DNA: TGTGCCAGCAGCCTATACAGGGGTGAGAACACTGAAGCTTTCTTT

D gene: TRBD1
V gene: TRBV30
clone size: NA
J gene: TRBJ1-1
CDR3 protein: CAWSAGQVNTEAFF
CDR3 DNA: TGTGCCTGGAGTGCGGGACAGGTGAACACTGAAGCTTTCTTT

D gene: TRBD1
V gene: TRBV5-8
clone size: NA
J gene: TRBJ1-2
CDR3 protein: CASSFGTGGLGYTF
CDR3 DNA: TGTGCCAGCAGCTTCGGGACAGGGGGCCTAGGCTACACCTTC

D gene: TRBD1
V gene: TRBV5-4
clone size: NA
J gene: TRBJ2-4
CDR3 protein: CASSPRMGTGGGIQYF
CDR3 DNA: TGTGCCAGCAGCCCGCGAATGGGGACAGGGGGTGGCATTCAGTACTTC

D gene: TRBD1
V gene: TRBV18
clone size: NA
J gene: TRBJ2-1
CDR3 protein: CASRQGVDEQFF
CDR3 DNA: TGTGCCAGCCGCCAGGGGGTGGATGAGCAGTTCTTC

D gene: TRBD2
V gene: TRBV9
clone size: NA
J gene: TRBJ2-5
CDR3 protein: CASSVGGSGQETQYF
CDR3 DNA: TGTGCCAGCAGCGTGGGCGGGAGTGGTCAAGAGACCCAGTACTTC

D gene: TRBD1
V gene: TRBV19
clone size: once
J gene: TRBJ2-1
CDR3 protein: CASSKDRGGEQFF
CDR3 DNA: TGTGCCAGTAGTAAGGACAGGGGTGGTGAGCAGTTCTTC

D gene: TRBD1
V gene: TRBV5-1
clone size: NA
J gene: TRBJ2-1
CDR3 protein: CASSMGQIYNEQFF
CDR3 DNA: TGCGCCAGCAGTATGGGACAGATTTACAATGAGCAGTTCTTC

D gene: NA
V gene: TRBV25-1
clone size: NA
J gene: TRBJ1-5
CDR3 protein: CASSRAGGGNQPQHF
CDR3 DNA: TGTGCCAGCAGTCGGGCCGGGGGTGGCAATCAGCCCCAGCATTTT

D gene: NA
V gene: TRBV11-3
clone size: NA
J gene: TRBJ2-7
CDR3 protein: CASSLGVPQYF
CDR3 DNA: TGTGCCAGCAGCTTAGGCGTCCCGCAGTACTTC

D gene: NA
V gene: TRBV29-1
clone size: NA
J gene: TRBJ1-1
CDR3 protein: CSVGRGNTEAFF
CDR3 DNA: TGCAGCGTTGGTAGGGGGAACACTGAAGCTTTCTTT

D gene: NA
V gene: TRBV28
clone size: once
J gene: TRBJ1-4
CDR3 protein: CAGQTNEKLFF
CDR3 DNA: TGTGCCGGACAGACTAATGAAAAACTGTTTTTT

D gene: TRBD2
V gene: TRBV3-1/TRBV3-2
clone size: NA
J gene: TRBJ2-7
CDR3 protein: CASTHRGGEGEQYF
CDR3 DNA: TGTGCCAGCACCCACCGGGGGGGAGAGGGAGAGCAGTACTTC

D gene: TRBD1
V gene: TRBV19
clone size: NA
J gene: TRBJ1-2
CDR3 protein: CASRGTGGDDNYGYTF
CDR3 DNA: TGTGCCAGTAGGGGGACAGGGGGCGACGATAACTATGGCTACACCTTC

D gene: TRBD1
V gene: TRBV18
clone size: NA
J gene: TRBJ1-1
CDR3 protein: CASSPFTQGRVTEAFF
CDR3 DNA: TGTGCCAGCTCACCCTTCACACAGGGGAGAGTGACTGAAGCTTTCTTT

D gene: TRBD1
V gene: TRBV2
clone size: NA
J gene: TRBJ1-4
CDR3 protein: CASRRRTGINEKLFF
CDR3 DNA: TGTGCCAGCAGACGCCGGACAGGAATAAATGAAAAACTGTTTTTT

D gene: TRBD2
V gene: TRBV27
clone size: NA
J gene: TRBJ2-3
CDR3 protein: CASAWAGVGTDTQYF
CDR3 DNA: TGTGCCAGCGCTTGGGCGGGGGTTGGCACAGATACGCAGTATTTT

D gene: TRBD1
V gene: TRBV12-3/TRBV12-4
clone size: NA
J gene: TRBJ2-7
CDR3 protein: CASRMGQLYEQYF
CDR3 DNA: TGTGCCAGCAGGATGGGACAGCTCTACGAGCAGTACTTC

D gene: NA
V gene: TRBV19
clone size: NA
J gene: TRBJ1-1
CDR3 protein: CASRIGRGSTEAFF
CDR3 DNA: TGTGCCAGTAGGATAGGTAGGGGTTCTACTGAAGCTTTCTTT

D gene: NA
V gene: TRBV10-2
clone size: NA
J gene: TRBJ2-1
CDR3 protein: CASSEPGRGYEQFF
CDR3 DNA: TGCGCCAGCAGTGAGCCCGGCCGAGGCTATGAGCAGTTCTTC

D gene: NA
V gene: TRBV2
clone size: NA
J gene: TRBJ2-7
CDR3 protein: CASSLEAGGTGYEQYF
CDR3 DNA: TGTGCCAGCAGTCTCGAGGCGGGAGGGACAGGCTACGAGCAGTACTTC

D gene: NA
V gene: TRBV19
clone size: NA
J gene: TRBJ2-6
CDR3 protein: CASKSNRGGSGANVLTF
CDR3 DNA: TGTGCCAGTAAAAGCAACAGGGGAGGCTCTGGGGCCAACGTCCTGACTTTC

D gene: NA
V gene: TRBV12-3/TRBV12-4
clone size: NA
J gene: TRBJ2-1
CDR3 protein: CASSLYNEQFF
CDR3 DNA: TGTGCCAGCAGCCTCTACAATGAGCAGTTCTTC

D gene: NA
V gene: TRBV5-1
clone size: once
J gene: TRBJ1-1
CDR3 protein: CASSPGGRGTEAFF
CDR3 DNA: TGCGCCAGCAGCCCCGGGGGGCGGGGCACTGAAGCTTTCTTT

D gene: TRBD1
V gene: TRBV10-1
clone size: NA
J gene: TRBJ2-4
CDR3 protein: CASSTQGAKNIQYF
CDR3 DNA: TGCGCCAGCAGTACACAGGGGGCTAAAAACATTCAGTACTTC

D gene: NA
V gene: TRBV18
clone size: NA
J gene: TRBJ1-3
CDR3 protein: CASSPRTGKGPGNTIYF
CDR3 DNA: TGTGCCAGCTCACCACGAACAGGGAAGGGACCTGGAAACACCATATATTTT

D gene: TRBD1
V gene: TRBV5-1
clone size: NA
J gene: TRBJ2-3
CDR3 protein: CASSLADREIDTQYF
CDR3 DNA: TGCGCCAGCAGCTTGGCGGACAGGGAAATAGATACGCAGTATTTT

D gene: NA
V gene: TRBV19
clone size: once
J gene: TRBJ2-6
CDR3 protein: CASSPGTTYSGANVLTF
CDR3 DNA: TGTGCCAGTAGTCCGGGGACAACATACTCTGGGGCCAACGTCCTGACTTTC

D gene: TRBD1
V gene: TRBV24-1
clone size: NA
J gene: TRBJ1-5
CDR3 protein: CATSDGTGSNQPQHF
CDR3 DNA: TGTGCCACCAGTGACGGGACAGGGAGCAATCAGCCCCAGCATTTT

D gene: NA
V gene: TRBV19
clone size: NA
J gene: TRBJ2-3
CDR3 protein: CASSILAGTYTQYF
CDR3 DNA: TGTGCCAGTAGTATATTGGCGGGGACTTATACGCAGTATTTT

D gene: TRBD2
V gene: TRBV4-3
clone size: NA
J gene: TRBJ2-1
CDR3 protein: CASSKLAGRSYNEQFF
CDR3 DNA: TGCGCCAGCAGCAAATTAGCGGGAAGATCCTACAATGAGCAGTTCTTC

D gene: NA
V gene: TRBV6-1
clone size: NA
J gene: TRBJ1-6
CDR3 protein: CASSDGWGDSPLHF
CDR3 DNA: TGTGCCAGCAGTGACGGATGGGGCGATTCACCCCTCCACTTT

D gene: NA
V gene: TRBV7-2
clone size: NA
J gene: TRBJ1-2
CDR3 protein: CASSLVLGLYGYTF
CDR3 DNA: TGTGCCAGCAGCTTAGTGTTAGGACTGTATGGCTACACCTTC

D gene: NA
V gene: TRBV3-1/TRBV3-2
clone size: many
J gene: TRBJ2-3
CDR3 protein: CASSCSIF
CDR3 DNA: TGTGCCAGCAGCTGCAGTATTTTT

D gene: TRBD1
V gene: TRBV11-2
clone size: NA
J gene: TRBJ1-6
CDR3 protein: CASSLDRSQGVNSPLHF
CDR3 DNA: TGTGCCAGCAGCTTAGATCGGAGTCAGGGGGTAAATTCACCCCTCCACTTT

D gene: TRBD1
V gene: TRBV19
clone size: NA
J gene: TRBJ1-4
CDR3 protein: CASSENRGLGEKLFF
CDR3 DNA: TGTGCCAGTAGTGAAAACAGGGGGCTCGGTGAAAAACTGTTTTTT

D gene: NA
V gene: TRBV10-1
clone size: once
J gene: TRBJ1-1
CDR3 protein: CASSETAMNTEAFF
CDR3 DNA: TGCGCCAGCAGTGAAACAGCTATGAACACTGAAGCTTTCTTT

D gene: NA
V gene: TRBV6-5
clone size: once
J gene: TRBJ1-2
CDR3 protein: CASSYSTGGRGYTF
CDR3 DNA: TGTGCCAGCAGTTACTCGACGGGGGGCCGTGGCTACACCTTC

D gene: TRBD2
V gene: TRBV19
clone size: NA
J gene: TRBJ2-7
CDR3 protein: CASSPRAGTTSEQYF
CDR3 DNA: TGTGCCAGTAGTCCACGTGCCGGGACTACCTCCGAGCAGTACTTC

D gene: TRBD2
V gene: TRBV10-3
clone size: NA
J gene: TRBJ2-4
CDR3 protein: CAISEGASGSGNIQYF
CDR3 DNA: TGTGCCATCAGTGAGGGGGCTAGCGGGAGTGGTAACATTCAGTACTTC

D gene: TRBD2
V gene: TRBV7-2
clone size: NA
J gene: TRBJ2-7
CDR3 protein: CASSLTPGGYEQYF
CDR3 DNA: TGTGCCAGCAGCCTTACACCGGGGGGGTACGAGCAGTACTTC

D gene: TRBD2
V gene: TRBV11-3
clone size: NA
J gene: TRBJ2-3
CDR3 protein: CASSSPGTSGRSTDTQYF
CDR3 DNA: TGTGCCAGCAGCTCGCCCGGGACTAGCGGGAGAAGCACAGATACGCAGTATTTT

D gene: NA
V gene: TRBV30
clone size: NA
J gene: TRBJ2-7
CDR3 protein: CAWGRLVWQYF
CDR3 DNA: TGTGCCTGGGGCAGACTTGTCTGGCAGTACTTC

D gene: NA
V gene: TRBV21-1
clone size: NA
J gene: TRBJ1-6
CDR3 protein: CASSKVRDRGHGPYNSPLHF
CDR3 DNA: TGTGCCAGCAGCAAAGTGAGAGACAGGGGGCACGGACCCTATAATTCACCCCTCCACTTT